This TCR beta chain was identified during a study of blood T cell repertoires in COVID-19. Study as a whole: From T cells, B-cell-depleted T cells, or PBMCs came the material, which was cDNA or gDNA.

The authors' processing: For nucleated cells, counts were estimated from reference gene primer amplification. Assay used: immunoSEQ multiplex PCR; TCRdb lists only in-frame clones, some missing. D and trimming were read from the DNA, whereas the V and J calls and clone size are those reported in that table. The repertoire holds a few hundred thousand clones, with roughly 89% as singletons. The germline gives CDR1 SGHRS, CDR2 YFSETQ. CDR3 length: 15 residues. The junction had 8 bases not matched to a gene; V was cut back by 4 bases and J by 7 bases. The clonotype was recovered from a man aged 25-45 years who had been exposed to COVID-19. The chain recombines TRBV5-1 with TRBJ1-6, with 7 bases that match TRBD1. Sequencing used PBMCs or T cells enriched from blood (not recorded which). CDR3 nucleotides: TGCGCCAGCAGCCCCTCCGGGACAGCAAATTCACCCCTCCACTTT. It yields the protein CASSPSGTANSPLHF.